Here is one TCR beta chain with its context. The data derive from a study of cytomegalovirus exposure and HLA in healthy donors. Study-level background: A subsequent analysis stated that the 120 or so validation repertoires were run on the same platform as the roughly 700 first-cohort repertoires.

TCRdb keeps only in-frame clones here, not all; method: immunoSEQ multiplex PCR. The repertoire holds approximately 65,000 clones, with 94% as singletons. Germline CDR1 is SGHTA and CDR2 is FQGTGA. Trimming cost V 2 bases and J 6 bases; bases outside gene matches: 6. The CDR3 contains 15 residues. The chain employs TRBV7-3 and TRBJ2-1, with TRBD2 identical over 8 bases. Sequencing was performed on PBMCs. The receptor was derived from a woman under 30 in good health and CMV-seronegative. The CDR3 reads CASSLSGLVGNEQFF. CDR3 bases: TGTGCCAGCAGCTTATCGGGACTAGTCGGCAATGAGCAGTTCTTC.